Included here is one TCR beta chain sequence, with context. These data originate in a study of blood T cell repertoires in COVID-19. Study overall: Acute and convalescent COVID-19 specimens originated in the United States, Italy and Spain. T cells, B-cell-depleted T cells, or PBMCs supplied cDNA or gDNA.

Authors' analysis steps: Amplification from reference gene primers served as the basis for estimated nucleated cell counts. Generated by immunoSEQ multiplex PCR, the TCRdb table keeps only in-frame clones and is missing some. That table supplies the V and J calls and clone size; D and trimming were determined from the DNA. The sample consists of 30,000 to 40,000 clones, about nine tenths of them appearing once. The CDR3 covers 14 residues. V lost 4 bases and J lost 0, with 7 bases in between. Germline assignment: CDR1 SGHRS and CDR2 YFSETQ. The chain recombines TRBV5-1 with TRBJ1-4; D uncertain. This TCR was recovered from a human donor in a cohort sampled during active COVID-19. The sequenced sample consisted of peripheral blood. This CDR3 reads CASSAGATNEKLFF. DNA for the CDR3: TGCGCCAGCAGCGCCGGTGCAACTAATGAAAAACTGTTTTTT.